A single sample gave rise to the 17 T cell receptor beta chains below, sequenced in a study of blood T cells in healthy people across ages. Alongside a J-beta primer mix, a sample-barcoded 5' primer served in a second PCR lasting about 7 to 11 cycles. TCRdb re-analysed the 5' RACE reads in MiXCR, keeping a single row per CDR3 protein. Of more than 750,000 distinct CDR3 sequences detected, 25% to 30% appear once; the ten largest clones hold 10%. The sample was also reused in another study, on T cells of mothers and their children.

Sequenced input: blood. The receptor set was obtained from a woman aged 40 to 49 in good health.

The J gene is TRBJ1-2, the V gene TRBV4-1; TRBD1 might be the D (5 bases). This CDR3 comprises 16 residues. Trimming removed 4 bases at V and 8 bases at J, with 23 bases between. Germline V gene lookup returns CDR1 MGHRA and CDR2 YSYEKL. CDR3 sequence: CASSPRAVRADSGYTF. CDR3 in DNA: TGCGCCAGCAGCCCAAGAGCGGTCAGGGCAGATTCCGGCTACACCTTC.

This clonotype was recorded only once. The CDR3, as DNA: TGTGCCAGCAGCCAACCGGACAGGGAGGCCAACGTCCTGACTTTC. The encoded protein is CASSQPDREANVLTF. The V call is TRBV3-1, the J call TRBJ2-6, with 8 positions matching TRBD1. Trimming removed 2 bases from V and 6 bases from J; junction bases left unmatched: 3. This CDR3 spans 15 amino acids. The germline gives CDR1 LGHDT, CDR2 YNNKEL (reference sequence).

The table lists this clonotype with a few counts. The J gene is TRBJ2-3, the V gene TRBV12-3 or TRBV12-4; D is unclear. V was cut by 7 bases and J by 3 bases, with 8 bases left in between. CDR3 length: 12 amino acids. The CDR3 nucleotides are TGTGCCAGCACGCTCAATACAGATACGCAGTATTTT. It specifies CASTLNTDTQYF.

This clonotype was found a few times. V gene TRBV12-3 or TRBV12-4 combines with J gene TRBJ1-1, with unresolved D. The length of the CDR3 is 15 residues. The V end lost 2 bases, the J end lost 2 bases, and 12 bases lay between the germline ends. The CDR3: CASSLRSGYNTEAFF. The CDR3, as DNA: TGTGCCAGCAGTTTAAGGTCGGGTTATAACACTGAAGCTTTCTTT.

For this clonotype: A junction boundary mismatches the germline segment, possibly from a read error. V is TRBV4-3 and J is TRBJ2-3, with D perhaps TRBD2 (6 bases). Germline CDR1 LGHNA, CDR2 YSLEER. The CDR3 consists of 15 residues. The CDR3, as DNA: TGCGCCTGCAGCCAATTACCGGGGGTCACAGATACGCAGTATTTT. Translation gives CACSQLPGVTDTQYF.

The rearrangement links TRBV12-3 or TRBV12-4 to TRBJ2-7; no reliable D call. The CDR3 extends over 15 amino acids. The V end was cut by 5 bases, the J end by 0 bases, with 14 bases between. In DNA, the CDR3 is TGTGCCAGCAGTCAAACCCGACGCAACTCCTACGAGCAGTACTTC. Protein sequence: CASSQTRRNSYEQYF.

This clonotype showed up just a few times. This chain connects TRBV20-1 to TRBJ1-5; 9 bases match TRBD1. This CDR3 is 14 amino acids long. After removal of 5 bases from V and 5 bases from J, the junction contained 7 bases not matched to a gene. Germline V gene data show CDR1 as DFQATT and CDR2 as SNEGSKA (reference sequence). The CDR3 here is CSALPGQGDQPQHF. CDR3 DNA sequence: TGCAGTGCTTTACCGGGACAGGGCGATCAGCCCCAGCATTTT.

This clonotype was counted at least ten times. This rearrangement joins TRBV10-3 to TRBJ1-2; D ambiguous. CDR1 and CDR2 from the germline V gene are ENHRY and SYGVKD. CDR3 size: 12 residues. V was clipped by 9 bases and J by 3 bases, with 11 bases between them. CDR3 sequence (DNA): TGTGCCATACCCGGTCTTTACTATGGCTACACCTTC. Encoded protein: CAIPGLYYGYTF.

V is TRBV28 and J is TRBJ1-2; 8 bases line up with TRBD1. The CDR3 covers 14 residues. The junction had 7 bases not matched to a gene; V was cut back by 5 bases and J by 5 bases. Germline V gene lookup returns CDR1 MDHEN and CDR2 SYDVKM. The DNA for the CDR3 is TGTGCCAGCAGTCTGACGGACAGGGTATATGGCTACACCTTC. It specifies CASSLTDRVYGYTF.

This clonotype has a handful of counts. This rearrangement joins TRBV7-8 to TRBJ2-1; maybe TRBD1 (6 bases). The CDR3 is 15 residues long. With 1 base removed from V and 5 bases from J, the gap between germline ends came to 12 bases. The germline CDR1 and CDR2 sequences are SGHVS and FQNEAQ. Written as DNA, the CDR3 is TGTGCCAGCAGCTTAGACAGGGCGCGCGACAATGAGCAGTTCTTC. Translating it yields CASSLDRARDNEQFF.

The chain uses TRBV28 and TRBJ1-5, with D tentatively TRBD1 (5 bases). V was shortened by 4 bases and J by 0 bases, with 10 bases between the two germline ends. Germline CDR1 MDHEN, CDR2 SYDVKM. The CDR3 contains 15 residues. CDR3 residues: CASSSRQSSNQPQHF. The CDR3 nucleotides are TGTGCCAGCAGTTCCAGACAGAGTAGCAATCAGCCCCAGCATTTT.

Ten or more counts support this clonotype. The V and J genes are TRBV28 and TRBJ2-7; possibly TRBD1 for D (6 bases). The ends were cut back, 6 bases at V and 2 bases at J, with 11 bases in the middle. This CDR3 comprises 13 residues. Germline CDR1 MDHEN, CDR2 SYDVKM. The CDR3 DNA is TGTGCCAGCAGCTTCAGGGGTACCTACGAGCAGTACTTC. This encodes CASSFRGTYEQYF.

V gene TRBV6-5 combines with J gene TRBJ2-3, with D tentatively TRBD2 (6 bases). The germline gives CDR1 MNHEY, CDR2 SVGAGI. Trimming left V 0 bases short and J 2 bases short, with 12 bases between. The CDR3 spans 16 residues. The CDR3 reads CASSYSRDGNTDTQYF. The DNA of the CDR3 is TGTGCCAGCAGTTACTCGCGGGACGGTAACACAGATACGCAGTATTTT.

Comment on this clonotype: This may stem from a read error, because a much larger clone lies one nucleotide away. The gene calls are TRBV12-3 or TRBV12-4 and TRBJ2-7; a weak D match, TRBD2 (6 bases). There are 16 residues in the CDR3. Trimming removed 1 base at V and 2 bases at J, with 15 bases between. This CDR3 reads CASSLEAGSGTYEQYF. The CDR3 DNA reads TGTGCCAGCAGTTTAGAGGCTGGTAGCGGAACCTACGAGCAGTACTTC.

A few counts support this clonotype. The rearrangement joins TRBV4-1 to TRBJ1-4; D ambiguous. Per the germline V gene, CDR1 is MGHRA and CDR2 is YSYEKL. The CDR3 length is 17 residues. Trimming stripped 2 bases from V and 2 bases from J, with 15 bases between. CDR3 residues: CASSQPPIVTTNEKLFF. The CDR3 bases are TGCGCCAGCAGCCAACCCCCCATCGTCACTACTAATGAAAAACTGTTTTTT.

The V and J genes are TRBV20-1 and TRBJ1-2; D perhaps matches TRBD1 (5 bases). Germline V gives CDR1 DFQATT, CDR2 SNEGSKA (reference sequence). The CDR3 runs to 15 residues. The V end was cut by 1 base, the J end by 6 bases, with 18 bases between. The CDR3 reads CSARVAYGGKNGYTF. CDR3 in DNA: TGCAGTGCTAGAGTCGCCTACGGGGGGAAGAATGGCTACACCTTC.

In this sample, this clonotype turned up many times. The junction does not match germline at one end; this may be a read error. The V gene is TRBV5-1, the J gene TRBJ2-5; no clear D. Germline V gene data show CDR1 as SGHRS and CDR2 as YFSETQ. This CDR3 has 12 amino acids. The CDR3 region has the DNA TGTGCCAGCAGCCTTGGAAAAGAGACCCAGTACTTC. Its protein product is CASSLGKETQYF. The full variable domain, with the rest looked up from reference TRBV5-1 and TRBJ2-5, is KAGVTQTPRYLIKTRGQQVTLSCSPISGHRSVSWYQQTPGQGLQFLFEYFSETQRNKGNFPGRFSGRQFSNSRSEMNVSTLELGDSALYLCASSLGKETQYFGPGTRLLVL.